These T cell receptor beta chains were read from a single sample in a study of blood T cells in healthy people across ages. TCRdb processed the 5' RACE reads anew with MiXCR; each CDR3 protein has one entry. Seen here are about 730,000 distinct CDR3 sequences, roughly 45% observed once, and the top ten hold more than 20%. Sequenced input: blood. The source of these receptors is a woman in her fifties or sixties in good health. CDR3s include the opening cysteine and the closing phenylalanine or tryptophan. The D gene is left open where the match is weak. Rows give clone size only sometimes, using once, few, many, or a class for an expanded clone.

abundance	v_gene	j_gene	d_gene	len	CDR3nt	CDR3aa
few	TRBV9	TRBJ2-5	NA	14	TGTGCCAGCAGCGCCAAACTGATACAAGAGACCCAGTACTTC	CASSAKLIQETQYF
many	TRBV6-2/TRBV6-3	TRBJ2-7	NA	15	TGTGCCAGCAGTATCGGCCAGGGCATAGGCAATGAGCAGTACTTC	CASSIGQGIGNEQYF
NA	TRBV4-3	TRBJ1-4	NA	16	TGCGCCAGCAGCCAAGAGGGGGGACACTGGGATGAAAAACTGTTTTTT	CASSQEGGHWDEKLFF
many	TRBV5-1	TRBJ2-1	TRBD2	15	TGCGCCAGCAGCGTACAAGCGGGGCGGGGAAATGAGCAGTTCTTC	CASSVQAGRGNEQFF
few	TRBV6-2/TRBV6-3	TRBJ2-5	NA	13	TGTGCCAGCACAAAGCGGTTTCAAGAGACCCAGTACTTC	CASTKRFQETQYF
NA	TRBV7-8	TRBJ2-5	TRBD2	14	TGTGCCAGCAGCTTTGCTAGCGGGGTGGAGACCCAGTACTTC	CASSFASGVETQYF
NA	TRBV21-1	TRBJ2-7	NA	11	TGTGCCAGCAGGCTAGCTTCCGAGCAGTACTTC	CASRLASEQYF
NA	TRBV6-2/TRBV6-3	TRBJ1-2	NA	13	TGTGCCAGCAGTTTCGGGGAGCACTATGGCTACACCTTC	CASSFGEHYGYTF
NA	TRBV9	TRBJ2-6	TRBD1	21	TGTGCCAGCAGCGACCCCCCAGGGACAGGGGTATTTAGGTCTGGGGCCAACGTCCTGACTTTC	CASSDPPGTGVFRSGANVLTF
NA	TRBV6-5	TRBJ2-1	NA	15	TGTGCCAGCAGTGCTTCCGGGACCCTGCGCAATGAGCAGTTCTTC	CASSASGTLRNEQFF
NA	TRBV7-9	TRBJ1-5	NA	17	TGTGCCAGCAGCTTAGTAGGCAGCTCAGATAGCAATCAGCCCCAGCATTTT	CASSLVGSSDSNQPQHF
few	TRBV3-1	TRBJ2-7	NA	15	TGTGCCTCCAGAGTGGGAGAAGGATCCTACAATGAGCAGTACTTC	CASRVGEGSYNEQYF
NA	TRBV27	TRBJ1-6	TRBD1	16	TGTGCCAACAGTTTATTTGGACAGGGGAGGAATTCACCCCCCCACTTT	CANSLFGQGRNSPPHF
NA	TRBV20-1	TRBJ2-5	NA	12	TGCAGTGCTTTTCGGGGAAACAATGAGCAGTACTTC	CSAFRGNNEQYF
many	TRBV10-3	TRBJ2-4	NA	15	TGTGCCATCAGTGAGGTGACATCGGGCAAAAACATTCAGTACTTC	CAISEVTSGKNIQYF
NA	TRBV28	TRBJ2-7	NA	15	TGTGCCAGCAGCCGCCCGGGGGCGCAGTCCTACGAGCAGTACTTC	CASSRPGAQSYEQYF
few	TRBV7-9	TRBJ2-3	NA	11	TGTGCCAGCAGCCCCTGGGAAAGGCAGTATTTT	CASSPWERQYF
NA	TRBV5-1	TRBJ2-1	TRBD2	14	TGCGCCAGCAGCGTGGGGACTAGCGGGACAATGGAGTTCTTC	CASSVGTSGTMEFF
NA	TRBV10-3	TRBJ2-7	TRBD1	14	TGTGCCATCAGCGAACAGGGGGCGGACAATGAGCAGTACTTC	CAISEQGADNEQYF
NA	TRBV7-2	TRBJ2-3	TRBD2	15	TGTGCCAGCAGCCCCGGGACTAGTATTATAGATACGCAGTATTTT	CASSPGTSIIDTQYF
NA	TRBV7-9	TRBJ2-1	TRBD1	15	TGTGCCAGCACCAAAACAGGGGCGGGTTACAATGAGCAGTTCTTC	CASTKTGAGYNEQFF
NA	TRBV20-1	TRBJ2-5	NA	13	TGCAGTGCTAGAGACCGTGCTACTTCCCGCCTGTACTTC	CSARDRATSRLYF
NA	TRBV7-3	TRBJ2-7	NA	13	TGTGCCAGCAGCGGTAGCGGAACCTACGAGCAGTACTTC	CASSGSGTYEQYF
once	TRBV5-1	TRBJ2-1	TRBD2	16	TGCGCCAGCAGCCTGGTGGAAGCGGGGGACTACAATGAGCAGTTCTTC	CASSLVEAGDYNEQFF
few	TRBV18	TRBJ2-5	NA	18	TGTGCCAGCTCACTTACTCATCCCCGCAATCTTGTCCAAGAGACCCAGTACTTC	CASSLTHPRNLVQETQYF
NA	TRBV2	TRBJ1-2	NA	19	TGTGCCAGCAGTGATGAACGGCGTACCACCACCAAGGTTTACTATGGCTACACCTTC	CASSDERRTTTKVYYGYTF
NA	TRBV9	TRBJ1-5	TRBD1	15	TGTGCCAGCAGCGGACAGGGTTTTAGCAATCAGCCCCAGCATTTT	CASSGQGFSNQPQHF
NA	TRBV12-3/TRBV12-4	TRBJ2-5	TRBD2	17	TGTGCCAGCAGTTTAGCGCTGACTAGCGGGGGGGAAGAGACCCAGTACTTC	CASSLALTSGGEETQYF
NA	TRBV5-1	TRBJ1-2	NA	12	TGCGCCAGCAGCCCCGTAAGCTATGGCTGCACCTTC	CASSPVSYGCTF
NA	TRBV29-1	TRBJ2-1	TRBD2	17	TGCAGCGTTGAAGGCCCTAGCGGGAGGGCCAAGTACAATGAGCAGTATTTC	CSVEGPSGRAKYNEQYF
NA	TRBV10-3	TRBJ1-4	NA	14	TGTGCCACCAACCCTCGGGCAGGGGTTGAAAAACTGTTTTTT	CATNPRAGVEKLFF
many	TRBV4-1	TRBJ2-5	NA	14	TGCGCCAGCAGCCAAGATAAAGTGGACAATGAGCAGTACTTC	CASSQDKVDNEQYF
NA	TRBV27	TRBJ2-5	NA	16	TGTGCCAGCAGTACCGCTACTACGGGCCCCTTAGAGACCCAGTACTTC	CASSTATTGPLETQYF
NA	TRBV6-2/TRBV6-3	TRBJ1-5	NA	14	TGTGCCAGCAGTTACCGGGACACCTATCAGCCCCAGCATTTT	CASSYRDTYQPQHF
few	TRBV28	TRBJ1-2	NA	13	TGTGCCAGCAGAGAGGCGCTCGGAAATGGCTACACCTTC	CASREALGNGYTF
NA	TRBV27	TRBJ2-1	NA	13	TGTGCCAGCAGTTACGTCGCCTACAATGAGCAGTTCTTC	CASSYVAYNEQFF
NA	TRBV7-2	TRBJ2-7	TRBD2	15	TGTGCCAGCAGCTTAGTGGGAGGGCAGGGCGGCGAGCAGTACTTC	CASSLVGGQGGEQYF
NA	TRBV5-1	TRBJ1-4	NA	14	TGCGCCAGCAGCTTCCGGGAGACTAATGAAAAACTGTTTTTT	CASSFRETNEKLFF
NA	TRBV4-3	TRBJ2-2	TRBD2	17	TGCGCCAGCAGCCAATACCCTAGCGGGACGAACACCGGGGAGCTGTTTTTT	CASSQYPSGTNTGELFF
NA	TRBV28	TRBJ2-7	TRBD1	15	TGTGCCAGCAGGTTACCTCCGGGACAGGGGTTCGAGCAGTACTTC	CASRLPPGQGFEQYF
NA	TRBV28	TRBJ2-7	NA	15	TGTGCCAGCAGTCTCGGGCCGGTCCGGTCTCGCGAGCAGTACTTC	CASSLGPVRSREQYF